The 32 T cell receptor beta chains below come from one sample, sequenced in a study of shared clonotypes between healthy human individuals. This table comes from immunoSEQ multiplex PCR, and its TCRdb copy is limited to in-frame clones, with some not included. Among about 2.1 million clones listed, roughly 91% were seen once. CD45RO negativity and positive selection for CCR7 defined naive CD8 cells, a population that excluded terminally differentiated effector memory CD45RA+ cells. Specimen: naive CD8+ T cells from PBMCs. These receptors were collected from a man aged 18 to 30 in good health. Some clones in this sample may be carry-over from other donors' samples.

The chain joins TRBV7-9 to TRBJ1-2, with D perhaps matching TRBD1 (5 bases). The CDR3 spans 16 residues. The V and J ends lost 5 bases and 1 base respectively, with 17 bases between them. Germline V lookup: CDR1 SEHNR, CDR2 FQNEAQ (reference sequence). CDR3 amino acids: CASSPPAGRDNYGYTF. The CDR3 nucleotides are TGTGCCAGCAGCCCGCCGGCTGGCAGGGATAACTATGGCTACACCTTC. The full variable domain, completed using reference TRBV7-9 and TRBJ1-2, is DTGVSQNPRHKITKRGQNVTFRCDPISEHNRLYWYRQTLGQGPEFLTYFQNEAQLEKSRLLSDRFSAERPKGSFSTLEIQRTEQGDSAMYLCASSPPAGRDNYGYTFGSGTRLTVV.

This clone was detected a few times. The chain carries TRBV6-6 and TRBJ2-7; TRBD2 agrees at 7 bases. The CDR3 totals 11 residues. Trimming took 7 bases from V and 6 from J; bases not matched to a gene: 3. The germline CDR1 and CDR2 sequences are MNHNY and SVGAGI (reference sequence). CDR3 nucleotide sequence: TGTGCCAGCACCCCGGGGGGCGAGCAGTACTTC. Translation: CASTPGGEQYF.

The J gene is TRBJ1-5, the V gene TRBV15; 9 bases map to TRBD1. CDR3 size: 14 residues. Germline V CDR1 and CDR2: LNHNV, YYDKDF (reference sequence). Trimming removed 1 base from V and 9 bases from J; junction bases left unmatched: 4. This CDR3 is CATSRALQGAPQHF. The CDR3 DNA reads TGTGCCACCAGCAGAGCTTTACAGGGGGCGCCCCAGCATTTT. Variable domain in full (rest from reference TRBV15 and TRBJ1-5): DAMVIQNPRYQVTQFGKPVTLSCSQTLNHNVMYWYQQKSSQAPKLLFHYYDKDFNNEADTPDNFQSRRPNTSFCFLDIRSPGLGDTAMYLCATSRALQGAPQHFGDGTRLSIL.

The J gene is TRBJ2-1, the V gene TRBV7-8; 7 bases line up with TRBD1. V dropped 5 bases and J dropped 4; count of bases not matched to a gene: 14. Germline-derived CDR1 and CDR2 are SGHVS and FQNEAQ. The CDR3 spans 17 residues. The CDR3 spells CASSQHDRVRSYNEQFF. In DNA form, the CDR3 reads TGTGCCAGCAGCCAACACGACAGGGTTAGGAGTTACAATGAGCAGTTCTTC. Combining the CDR3 with reference TRBV7-8 and TRBJ2-1 gives the whole variable domain GAGVSQSPRYKVAKRGQDVALRCDPISGHVSLFWYQQALGQGPEFLTYFQNEAQLDKSGLPSDRFFAERPEGSVSTLKIQRTQQEDSAVYLCASSQHDRVRSYNEQFFGPGTRLTVL.

The chain has TRBV15 and TRBJ2-7; 7 nucleotides line up with TRBD2. The CDR3 sequence is 13 residues long. Losses at the gene ends were 7 bases for V and 6 bases for J; bases not matched to a gene: 9. Germline CDR1 is LNHNV and CDR2 is YYDKDF (reference sequence). The chain's CDR3 is CATTPREEGEQYF. CDR3 sequence (DNA): TGTGCCACCACACCCCGGGAGGAGGGCGAGCAGTACTTC.

Turning to this clone: Different DNA sequences within this sample yield the same CDR3. The rearrangement links TRBV7-9 to TRBJ2-2, with D unresolved. There are 11 residues in the CDR3. Trimming stripped 5 bases from V and 6 bases from J, with 4 bases between. From germline, CDR1 is SEHNR and CDR2 FQNEAQ (reference sequence). The CDR3: CASSPAGELFF. CDR3 in DNA: TGTGCCAGCAGCCCTGCCGGGGAGCTGTTTTTT.

The rearrangement joins TRBV25-1 to TRBJ2-7, with TRBD2 matching 8 bases. Germline V CDR1 and CDR2: MGHDK, SYGVNS. J was trimmed by 12 bases and V by 3 bases; bases with no gene match: 4. The CDR3 consists of 11 residues. The DNA of the CDR3 is TGTGCCAGCAGTGAGGGCGGGAGGCTGTACTTC. Protein: CASSEGGRLYF.

The chain carries TRBV9 and TRBJ2-1; 10 nucleotides match TRBD2. The CDR3 extends over 15 amino acids. The V and J ends lost 0 bases and 9 bases, in that order; junction bases with no gene match: 6. Germline CDR1 and CDR2: SGDLS and YYNGEE. Here the CDR3 reads CASSVEASGRVEQFF. Here the CDR3 DNA reads TGTGCCAGCAGCGTAGAGGCTAGCGGGAGAGTTGAGCAGTTCTTC.

The rearrangement links TRBV27 to TRBJ2-1, with D unresolved. CDR1 is MNHEY, CDR2 SMNVEV, per germline (reference sequence). This CDR3 region has 13 residues. The ends were cut back, 0 bases at V and 13 bases at J, with 13 bases in the middle. The CDR3 reads CASSLSVGAPQFF. DNA for the CDR3: TGTGCCAGCAGTTTATCGGTCGGCGCACCTCAGTTCTTC.

V is TRBV1 and J is TRBJ1-2. TRBV1 is recorded as a pseudogene. This CDR3 region has 14 residues. The DNA of the CDR3 is TGCACCAGCAGCCAAGGCAGGGAGGTGGATGGCTACACCTTC. It codes for CTSSQGREVDGYTF.

The chain employs TRBV11-2 and TRBJ2-7; D remains ambiguous. Germline V gives CDR1 SGHAT, CDR2 FQNNGV. The CDR3 sequence is 13 residues long. The V and J ends lost 3 bases and 6 bases respectively, with 12 bases between them. CDR3 protein: CASSFPRAAEQYF. The DNA for the CDR3 is TGTGCCAGCAGCTTCCCCCGGGCCGCCGAGCAGTACTTC. Based on the CDR3 plus reference TRBV11-2 and TRBJ2-7, the full variable domain is EAGVAQSPRYKIIEKRQSVAFWCNPISGHATLYWYQQILGQGPKLLIQFQNNGVVDDSQLPKDRFSAERLKGVDSTLKIQPAKLEDSAVYLCASSFPRAAEQYFGPGTRLTVT.

The V and J genes are TRBV27 and TRBJ2-7; tentatively, D is TRBD1 (5 bases). This CDR3 contains 15 residues. CDR1 and CDR2 from the germline V gene are MNHEY and SMNVEV (reference sequence). Trimming stripped 5 bases from V and 6 bases from J, with 20 bases between. The CDR3 DNA reads TGTGCCAGCAGTGTACAGGTTTCTCTCCTCTCCGAGCAGTACTTC. Translation: CASSVQVSLLSEQYF.

The gene calls are TRBV6-4 and TRBJ2-7; TRBD1 matches at 8 bases. J gave up 5 bases and V 6 bases, and 12 bases lay outside the gene matches. This CDR3 is 15 amino acids long. CDR1 is MRHNA and CDR2 is SNTAGT in the germline V gene. CDR3: CASSKSGTGLDEQYF. As DNA, the CDR3 is TGTGCCAGCAGCAAATCGGGGACAGGTCTAGACGAGCAGTACTTC.

The table lists this clone with a few counts. The rearrangement joins TRBV27 to TRBJ1-1, with D tentatively TRBD1 (6 bases). The V end was cut by 0 bases, the J end by 4 bases, with 15 bases between. CDR1 is MNHEY, CDR2 SMNVEV, per germline (reference sequence). This CDR3 region has 16 residues. The CDR3 DNA sequence: TGTGCCAGCAGTTTATCGATGCGGCAGGGGCTCACTGAAGCTTTCTTT. It yields the protein CASSLSMRQGLTEAFF.

This rearrangement joins TRBV19 to TRBJ2-7, with D hard to call. The CDR3 length is 12 residues. CDR1 and CDR2 from the germline V gene are LNHDA and SQIVND (reference sequence). V shed 3 bases and J shed 6 bases, with 9 bases lying between them. The CDR3 DNA follows: TGTGCCAGTAGTATGGCCGCCGCCGAGCAGTACTTC. Protein: CASSMAAAEQYF. Full variable domain (remainder filled in from reference TRBV19 and TRBJ2-7): DGGITQSPKYLFRKEGQNVTLSCEQNLNHDAMYWYRQDPGQGLRLIYYSQIVNDFQKGDIAEGYSVSREKKESFPLTVTSAQKNPTAFYLCASSMAAAEQYFGPGTRLTVT.

This chain's CDR3 is CASSPGFTEAFF. The CDR3 coding sequence is TGTGCCAGCAGCCCAGGTTTCACTGAAGCTTTCTTT. The V gene is TRBV5-6, the J gene TRBJ1-1; no reliable D call. The CDR3 loop spans 12 amino acids. CDR1 is SGHDT and CDR2 is YYEEEE in the germline V gene. Trimming took 4 bases from V and 4 from J, leaving 8 bases between them.

This clone was detected a few times. The V and J genes are TRBV7-2 and TRBJ1-1; D gene uncertain. The CDR3 runs to 13 residues. Germline V gene data show CDR1 as SGHTA and CDR2 as FQGNSA. V gave up 3 bases and J gave up 4 bases, with 9 bases separating them. The CDR3 is CASSFGKGTEAFF. The DNA for the CDR3 is TGTGCCAGCAGCTTTGGTAAGGGCACTGAAGCTTTCTTT.

The chain links TRBV19 to TRBJ2-7, with D tentatively TRBD2 (6 bases). The CDR3 is made up of 14 amino acids. Trimming removed 3 bases from V and 2 bases from J, with 11 bases in between. Germline V gene data show CDR1 as LNHDA and CDR2 as SQIVND (reference sequence). The CDR3 here is CASSIDGGTYEQYF. The CDR3, as DNA: TGTGCCAGTAGTATTGACGGAGGGACCTACGAGCAGTACTTC.

This clone was detected once. The genes are TRBV7-9 and TRBJ2-5; D possibly uses TRBD1 or TRBD2 (5 bases each). The germline CDR1 and CDR2 sequences are SEHNR and FQNEAQ (reference sequence). The CDR3 runs to 11 residues. Trimming removed 10 bases from V and 10 bases from J, with 16 bases in between. The CDR3 reads CATELRGDQYF. CDR3 nucleotides: TGTGCCACCGAGCTTAGGGGAGACCAGTACTTC.

The genes are TRBV7-2 and TRBJ2-3, with D perhaps TRBD2 (6 bases). Trimming pared 0 bases from V and 1 base from J, leaving 11 bases between. The CDR3 totals 16 residues. The germline V gene has CDR1 SGHTA and CDR2 FQGNSA. In DNA form, the CDR3 reads TGTGCCAGCAGCTTAGCTTGGGCGGGACGCACAGATACGCAGTATTTT. Its protein is CASSLAWAGRTDTQYF.

Points on this clone: This CDR3 is also generated by other DNA sequences in the sample. V gene TRBV6-5 combines with J gene TRBJ1-1; D remains ambiguous. The CDR3 extends over 13 amino acids. Germline lookup yields CDR1 MNHEY and CDR2 SVGAGI. Trimming left V 3 bases short and J 0 bases short, with 5 bases between. For the CDR3, the DNA is TGTGCCAGCAGTTATGGAATGAACACTGAAGCTTTCTTT. It yields the protein CASSYGMNTEAFF.

The V call is TRBV21-1, the J call TRBJ1-5. TRBV21-1 is an annotated pseudogene. The CDR3 is 16 residues long. The CDR3 loop is CASSKVHPRLNQPQHF. The DNA of the CDR3 is TGTGCCAGCAGCAAAGTCCACCCTAGACTAAATCAGCCCCAGCATTTT.

This clone showed up just a few times. This chain links TRBV7-9 with TRBJ2-1; the match to TRBD2 covers 13 bases. This CDR3 has 16 amino acids. Germline V gives CDR1 SEHNR, CDR2 FQNEAQ (reference sequence). The trim removed 6 bases at V and 3 bases at J, leaving 5 bases unmatched. As DNA, the CDR3 is TGTGCCAGCAGAACAACTAGCGGGAGGGGCTACAATGAGCAGTTCTTC. Residues: CASRTTSGRGYNEQFF. The full variable domain, rest sourced from reference TRBV7-9 and TRBJ2-1, is DTGVSQNPRHKITKRGQNVTFRCDPISEHNRLYWYRQTLGQGPEFLTYFQNEAQLEKSRLLSDRFSAERPKGSFSTLEIQRTEQGDSAMYLCASRTTSGRGYNEQFFGPGTRLTVL.

This clone occurred once. V gene TRBV29-1 combines with J gene TRBJ2-3; 9 bases are shared with TRBD2. Per the germline V gene, CDR1 is SQVTM and CDR2 is ANQGSEA. The trim removed 4 bases at V and 1 base at J, leaving 3 bases unmatched. The CDR3 extends over 14 amino acids. CDR3 bases: TGCAGCGTTGTGGGCGGGAGGGGCACAGATACGCAGTATTTT. This sequence encodes CSVVGGRGTDTQYF.

The gene calls are TRBV4-1 and TRBJ1-2; D gene uncertain. Deletions cut 1 base from V and 0 bases from J, with 12 bases between. Looked up from germline, CDR1 is MGHRA and CDR2 is YSYEKL. The CDR3 is 16 amino acids. For the CDR3, the DNA is TGCGCCAGCAGCCAAGCTACGAAAGCCGCTAACTATGGCTACACCTTC. This encodes CASSQATKAANYGYTF.

This rearrangement joins TRBV19 to TRBJ1-2, with 7 bases fitting TRBD1. The CDR3 totals 17 residues. J was trimmed by 6 bases and V by 5 bases; bases with no gene match: 18. Germline lookup yields CDR1 LNHDA and CDR2 SQIVND (reference sequence). CDR3 in amino acids: CASSGGWTGGPPNGYTF. The CDR3 nucleotides are TGTGCCAGTAGTGGAGGATGGACAGGAGGGCCTCCAAATGGCTACACCTTC.

The chain carries TRBV28 and TRBJ2-1, with D perhaps TRBD2 (5 bases). The CDR3 consists of 12 residues. Germline V gene data show CDR1 as MDHEN and CDR2 as SYDVKM. The V and J ends lost 9 bases and 9 bases respectively, with 15 bases between them. CDR3 loop: CASGMTEGEQFF. The CDR3 region has the DNA TGTGCCAGTGGGATGACCGAGGGTGAGCAGTTCTTC.

The CDR3 spells CASSAGDEKLFF. The CDR3 nucleotides are TGTGCCAGCAGTGCGGGGGACGAAAAACTGTTTTTT. This chain connects TRBV5-4 to TRBJ1-4, with D maybe TRBD1 (5 bases). Germline CDR1 reads SGHNT; CDR2 reads YYREEE (reference sequence). The CDR3 has 12 residues. The V and J ends lost 5 bases and 8 bases respectively, with 10 bases between them.

This chain joins TRBV13 and TRBJ2-2; D is possibly TRBD1 (6 bases). CDR3 length: 16 residues. Deletions cut 4 bases from V and 0 bases from J, with 12 bases between. Germline-derived CDR1 and CDR2 are PRHDT and FYEKMQ (reference sequence). CDR3: CASSSRQEANTGELFF. For the CDR3, the DNA is TGTGCCAGCAGCTCTCGACAGGAAGCGAACACCGGGGAGCTGTTTTTT.

The chain has TRBV11-2 and TRBJ2-7; perhaps TRBD2 as D (5 bases). The CDR3 covers 16 residues. Trimming removed 3 bases at V and 5 bases at J, with 20 bases between. CDR1 is SGHAT and CDR2 is FQNNGV in the germline V gene. This CDR3 is CASSLWLKVARDEQYF. CDR3 nucleotides: TGTGCCAGCAGCTTGTGGTTGAAGGTCGCGCGGGACGAGCAGTACTTC.

This clone showed up just once. V usage is TRBV7-2 and J usage is TRBJ2-1; D is unresolved. The ends were cut back, 0 bases at V and 5 bases at J, with 5 bases in the middle. CDR3 length: 13 residues. In germline, CDR1 is SGHTA, CDR2 FQGNSA. The CDR3 loop reads CASSLARHNEQFF. The CDR3 DNA reads TGTGCCAGCAGCTTAGCACGTCACAATGAGCAGTTCTTC.

The chain links TRBV27 to TRBJ2-7; a possible D gene is TRBD1 (6 bases). This CDR3 region has 13 residues. The V end lost 3 bases, the J end lost 4 bases, and 10 bases lay between the germline ends. The germline gives CDR1 MNHEY, CDR2 SMNVEV (reference sequence). This chain's CDR3 is CASSFDQGYEQYF. The CDR3 DNA sequence: TGTGCCAGCAGTTTTGATCAGGGGTACGAGCAGTACTTC.